Here is one TCR beta chain with its context. Antigen: not known. In making TCR beta libraries, quantitative 5'-RACE with molecular barcodes was used. TCRdb redid the calling of the 5' RACE reads with MiXCR, one entry per CDR3 protein. The sample holds 800,000 to 900,000 distinct CDR3 sequences, 10% to 15% seen once. This record comes from a study of CD8 T cells in ankylosing spondylitis. V gave up 7 bases and J gave up 3 bases; unmatched junction bases: 6. CDR1 is SGHTA and CDR2 is FQGNSA in the germline V gene. The CDR3 length is 15 residues. Overall study findings and caveats: Among TCR beta sequences, a motif of roughly 8 highly homologous variants appeared characteristic of ankylosing spondylitis blood. Reportedly, disease-linked clones are significantly enriched in ankylosing spondylitis patients' matched synovial fluid.

The chain uses TRBV7-2 and TRBJ1-6, with 7 nucleotides matching TRBD1. Sequenced: blood, either unsorted or a sorted T cell fraction (not recorded which). The source is a male donor with ankylosing spondylitis. The CDR3, as DNA: TGTGCCAGCAACCTCCGGGACAGCTATAATTCACCCCTCCACTTT. Amino acid sequence: CASNLRDSYNSPLHF. Full variable domain (remainder filled in from reference TRBV7-2 and TRBJ1-6): GAGVSQSPSNKVTEKGKDVELRCDPISGHTALYWYRQSLGQGLEFLIYFQGNSAPDKSGLPSDRFSAERTGGSVSTLTIQRTQQEDSAVYLCASNLRDSYNSPLHFGNGTRLTVT.